These 24 T cell receptor beta chains share one sample of origin, sequenced in a study of blood T cell repertoires in COVID-19. Using immunoSEQ multiplex PCR, the repertoire was profiled, and TCRdb retains in-frame clones only, with some absent. This sample has some 190,000 clones, with around 85% found just once. The sequencing sample was made of peripheral blood. The receptors here all came from a woman aged 55-69 years with acute or convalescent COVID-19.

The chain uses TRBV28 and TRBJ1-5; 7 positions agree with TRBD1. CDR1 is MDHEN and CDR2 is SYDVKM in the germline V gene. The CDR3 totals 15 residues. J gave up 4 bases and V 5 bases, and 8 bases lay outside the gene matches. CDR3 sequence (DNA): TGTGCCAGCAGTAGCGCGACAGGGCCTAATCAGCCCCAGCATTTT. This gives the protein CASSSATGPNQPQHF.

The chain links TRBV6-5 to TRBJ1-1; D gene unclear. Germline lookup yields CDR1 MNHEY and CDR2 SVGAGI. V lost 5 bases, J lost 0 bases, and 7 bases lay in between. This CDR3 is built from 13 residues. Here the CDR3 reads CASSRAVNTEAFF. The CDR3 DNA follows: TGTGCCAGCAGTCGCGCGGTGAACACTGAAGCTTTCTTT.

The rearrangement uses TRBV9 and TRBJ2-4, with D unclear. V was pared by 2 bases and J by 8 bases, with 14 bases between. The CDR3 spans 14 residues. Germline V gives CDR1 SGDLS, CDR2 YYNGEE. CDR3: CASSVNSGQDIQYF. CDR3 bases: TGTGCCAGCAGCGTCAACTCCGGCCAGGACATTCAGTACTTC.

The chain joins TRBV28 to TRBJ1-5; 9 positions match TRBD1. Trimming removed 6 bases from V and 7 bases from J; junction bases left unmatched: 10. The CDR3 loop spans 15 amino acids. Germline CDR1 reads MDHEN; CDR2 reads SYDVKM. CDR3 amino acids: CASRDPGTGFQPQHF. The CDR3 nucleotides are TGTGCCAGCAGAGACCCCGGGACAGGGTTCCAGCCCCAGCATTTT.

The chain combines TRBV24-1 with TRBJ1-2; D possibly corresponds to TRBD1 (5 bases). This CDR3 spans 14 amino acids. The V end was cut by 4 bases, the J end by 7 bases, with 15 bases between. The germline gives CDR1 KGHDR, CDR2 SFDVKD. The CDR3 is CATSDLDTLGGYTF. The CDR3 DNA sequence: TGTGCCACCAGTGACCTGGACACCTTGGGTGGCTACACCTTC.

In nucleotides, the CDR3 is TGTGCCAGCAGCTTGGGGACAGCAAGCAATCAGCCCCAGCATTTT. It codes for CASSLGTASNQPQHF. The J gene is TRBJ1-5, the V gene TRBV5-8, with a tentative D call TRBD1 (6 bases). V lost 0 bases to trimming and J lost 1 base, with 8 bases between them. CDR3 size: 15 residues. The germline V gene has CDR1 SGHTS and CDR2 YDEGEE.

The chain is built from TRBV11-2 and TRBJ2-1, with a possible D match to TRBD2 (6 bases). The germline V and J ends were trimmed by 3 bases and 7 bases, with 16 bases remaining between them. Looked up from germline, CDR1 is SGHAT and CDR2 is FQNNGV. The CDR3 loop spans 15 amino acids. The CDR3 region has the DNA TGTGCCAGCAGCTTCAGGACTACTTCCGGGAATGAGCAGTTCTTC. Translation: CASSFRTTSGNEQFF.

The chain employs TRBV12-3 or TRBV12-4 and TRBJ1-2; D gene ambiguous. V was cut by 5 bases and J by 8 bases, with 15 bases left in between. The CDR3 length is 13 residues. CDR3 DNA: TGTGCCAGCAGTCTAGAGTATGGAGACGGCTACACCTTC. Translation: CASSLEYGDGYTF.

The chain is built from TRBV11-3 and TRBJ1-1; 11 bases agree with TRBD1. Germline V lookup: CDR1 SGHNT, CDR2 YENEEA. V dropped 7 bases and J dropped 0; count of bases not matched to a gene: 10. This CDR3 region has 17 residues. CDR3 DNA sequence: TGTGCCAGCACCGGCTATCCGGGACAGGGGGTGAACACTGAAGCTTTCTTT. Translation: CASTGYPGQGVNTEAFF.

V is TRBV2 and J is TRBJ1-4; 11 bases line up with TRBD1. There are 15 residues in the CDR3. V shed 5 bases, J shed 7 bases, and the junction held 6 bases outside the gene matches. The germline V gene has CDR1 SNHLY and CDR2 FYNNEI. The CDR3: CASSIGTGGSEKLFF. CDR3 DNA: TGTGCCAGCAGTATCGGGACAGGGGGTAGTGAAAAACTGTTTTTT. The variable domain in full, completed from reference TRBV2 and TRBJ1-4, reads EPEVTQTPSHQVTQMGQEVILRCVPISNHLYFYWYRQILGQKVEFLVSFYNNEISEKSEIFDDQFSVERPDGSNFTLKIRSTKLEDSAMYFCASSIGTGGSEKLFFGSGTQLSVL.

This clone was picked up a small number of times. The CDR3 DNA reads TGTGCCAGCAGCCAACTCGGACAGTCTCAAGAGACCCAGTACTTC. This gives the protein CASSQLGQSQETQYF. The V gene is TRBV3-1 (or the pseudogene TRBV3-2), the J gene TRBJ2-5, with a possible D match to TRBD1 (6 bases). There are 15 residues in the CDR3. Per the germline V gene, CDR1 is LGHDT and CDR2 is YNNKEL (reference sequence). V lost 2 bases, J lost 2 bases, and 12 bases lay in between.

The V call is TRBV15, the J call TRBJ1-1, with D unclear. Deletions cut 3 bases from V and 3 bases from J, with 8 bases between. The germline V gene encodes CDR1 LNHNV and CDR2 YYDKDF (reference sequence). The CDR3 consists of 13 residues. CDR3 nucleotide sequence: TGTGCCACCAGCAGTGACCGGGACACTGAAGCTTTCTTT. Translated: CATSSDRDTEAFF.

The chain uses TRBV15 and TRBJ2-5; 9 bases are shared with TRBD1. Germline CDR1 reads LNHNV; CDR2 reads YYDKDF (reference sequence). This CDR3 has 15 residues. V dropped 5 bases and J dropped 7; count of bases not matched to a gene: 11. In DNA, the CDR3 is TGTGCCACCAGCGGGGGGGGACAGGGTTCGGGGACCCAGTACTTC. Amino acid sequence: CATSGGGQGSGTQYF.

Remarks on this clone: Other DNA sequences in the sample encode the same CDR3. The J gene is TRBJ2-1, the V gene TRBV10-3; 7 nucleotides align to TRBD2. Germline V gene lookup returns CDR1 ENHRY and CDR2 SYGVKD. V lost 3 bases, J lost 0 bases, and 5 bases stayed unmatched. This CDR3 is 16 amino acids long. As DNA, the CDR3 is TGTGCCATCAGTGACCCTGGCGGGAGCTCCTACAATGAGCAGTTCTTC. Protein sequence: CAISDPGGSSYNEQFF.

The chain uses TRBV7-2 and TRBJ2-3; TRBD2 is a possible D gene (5 bases). This CDR3 has 16 amino acids. V was trimmed by 5 bases and J by 3 bases, leaving 18 bases between them. The germline CDR1 and CDR2 sequences are SGHTA and FQGNSA. CDR3: CASSPFTGRGTDTQYF. CDR3 bases: TGTGCCAGCAGCCCTTTTACGGGGAGAGGTACAGATACGCAGTATTTT.

The chain joins TRBV3-1 (or the pseudogene TRBV3-2) to TRBJ1-3; TRBD1 matches at 8 bases. J gave up 13 bases and V 0 bases, and 14 bases lay outside the gene matches. Germline V lookup: CDR1 LGHDT, CDR2 YNNKEL (reference sequence). The CDR3 sequence is 16 residues long. The CDR3, as DNA: TGTGCCAGCAGCCAAGATGCGGACCGGGGGACAGGCACGATATATTTT. It specifies CASSQDADRGTGTIYF.

The chain combines TRBV5-8 with TRBJ2-7; 9 bases are a match to TRBD2. Germline assignment: CDR1 SGHTS and CDR2 YDEGEE. This CDR3 is built from 16 residues. Trimming at V came to 1 base and at J to 1 base, leaving 6 bases not matched to a gene. CDR3 loop: CASSLRLAGTSYEQYF. CDR3 DNA sequence: TGTGCCAGCAGCTTGCGTCTAGCGGGGACGTCCTACGAGCAGTACTTC.

V and J are TRBV10-3 and TRBJ2-6, with D tentatively TRBD1 (6 bases). Germline V CDR1 and CDR2: ENHRY, SYGVKD. The germline V and J ends were trimmed by 3 bases and 3 bases, with 6 bases remaining between them. This CDR3 region has 14 residues. The CDR3 DNA follows: TGTGCCATCAGTGAACAGGGTGGGGCCAACGTCCTGACTTTC. It is translated as CAISEQGGANVLTF.

This clone appeared a single time. CDR3 nucleotide sequence: TGCGCCAGCCAGGGGGCTGGGACCGGGGAGCTGTTTTTT. It codes for CASQGAGTGELFF. V usage is TRBV5-1 and J usage is TRBJ2-2; 8 positions agree with TRBD1. This CDR3 is 13 amino acids long. V lost 7 bases to trimming and J lost 5 bases; unmatched junction nucleotides: 4. Per germline, CDR1 SGHRS and CDR2 YFSETQ.

The chain joins TRBV27 to TRBJ1-1, with TRBD1 identical over 11 bases. CDR3 length equals 15 residues. V trimming: 4 bases; J trimming: 6 bases; junction bases outside the gene matches: 7. Germline loops: CDR1 MNHEY, CDR2 SMNVEV (reference sequence). The CDR3 reads CASSWGTGGLAEAFF. CDR3 bases: TGTGCCAGCAGTTGGGGGACAGGGGGTCTCGCTGAAGCTTTCTTT.

The rearrangement uses TRBV6-5 and TRBJ2-7, with a tentative D call TRBD1 (6 bases). CDR3 length: 14 residues. Germline CDR1 and CDR2: MNHEY and SVGAGI. Trimming took 5 bases from V and 5 from J, leaving 16 bases between them. The CDR3 here is CASSQTGRWDEQYV. CDR3 DNA: TGTGCCAGCAGTCAAACAGGGAGATGGGACGAGCAGTACGTC.

The genes are TRBV2 and TRBJ2-7; 12 bases are shared with TRBD2. The J segment lost 4 bases and the V segment lost 2 bases, leaving 9 bases of the junction unmatched. CDR3 length: 17 amino acids. Germline CDR1 SNHLY, CDR2 FYNNEI. CDR3 sequence (DNA): TGTGCCAGCAGTGAACCCGCCCCTAGCGGGAGGGAGTACGAGCAGTACTTC. Amino acid sequence: CASSEPAPSGREYEQYF. The variable domain in full, completed from reference TRBV2 and TRBJ2-7, reads EPEVTQTPSHQVTQMGQEVILRCVPISNHLYFYWYRQILGQKVEFLVSFYNNEISEKSEIFDDQFSVERPDGSNFTLKIRSTKLEDSAMYFCASSEPAPSGREYEQYFGPGTRLTVT.

About this clone: Other DNA sequences of this sample code for an identical CDR3. V usage is TRBV27 and J usage is TRBJ1-1, with TRBD1 matching over 11 bases. The CDR3 length is 14 residues. The V gene end was trimmed by 3 bases and the J gene end by 4 bases; junction bases not matched to a gene: 1. The germline V gene has CDR1 MNHEY and CDR2 SMNVEV (reference sequence). As DNA, the CDR3 is TGTGCCAGCAGTTTGGGGACAGGGGGCACTGAAGCTTTCTTT. Protein sequence: CASSLGTGGTEAFF.

The J gene is TRBJ1-5, the V gene TRBV6-5, with 8 nucleotides matching TRBD1. The CDR3 extends over 14 amino acids. Germline V gives CDR1 MNHEY, CDR2 SVGAGI. With 7 bases clipped from V and 6 bases from J, the junction kept 8 bases outside the gene matches. Written as DNA, the CDR3 is TGTGCCAGCACCCAACAGGGGGTTAGTCAGCCCCAGCATTTT. It codes for CASTQQGVSQPQHF.